This T cell receptor beta chain originates from a study of beta chain features in type 1 diabetes. Germline CDR1 reads MNHNY; CDR2 reads SVGAGI (reference sequence). The V and J ends lost 2 bases and 7 bases respectively, with 14 bases between them. The CDR3 is 15 amino acids. The study's findings and limits: In all four CD4+ subsets, TCRB CDR3 length was significantly, moderately reduced in type 1 diabetes.

Since all of the isolated RNA was reverse transcribed, expressed TCRB transcripts were what got sequenced. Naive, central memory and regulatory T cell samples produced a mean of about 4 million reads. Using immunoSEQ multiplex PCR, the repertoire was profiled, and TCRdb retains in-frame clones only, with some absent. The table has about 650,000 clones, roughly 12% seen once. The table lists this clone with a few counts. What it recognizes is unknown. Sorted populations all exceeded 98% purity. The sequencing input was naive CD4+ T cells from blood. The source of this sequence is a man aged 25 to 40 with type 1 diabetes. The chain recombines TRBV6-6 with TRBJ1-4, with a possible D match to TRBD1 (5 bases). Here the CDR3 reads CASSYNQGSGEKLFF. The CDR3 nucleotides read TGTGCCAGCAGTTACAACCAGGGAAGTGGTGAAAAACTGTTTTTT.